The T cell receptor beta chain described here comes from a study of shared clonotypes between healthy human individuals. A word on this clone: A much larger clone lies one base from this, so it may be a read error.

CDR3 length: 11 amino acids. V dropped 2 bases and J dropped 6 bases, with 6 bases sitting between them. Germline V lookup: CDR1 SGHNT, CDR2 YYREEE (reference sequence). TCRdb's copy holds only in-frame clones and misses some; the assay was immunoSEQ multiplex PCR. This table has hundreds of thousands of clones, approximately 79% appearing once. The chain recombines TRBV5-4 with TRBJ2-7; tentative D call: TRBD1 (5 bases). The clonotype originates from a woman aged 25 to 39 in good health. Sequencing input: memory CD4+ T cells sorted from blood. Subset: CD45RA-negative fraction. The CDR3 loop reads CASSLRGEQYF. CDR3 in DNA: TGTGCCAGCAGCTTAAGGGGCGAGCAGTACTTC.